This TCR beta chain was observed in a study of cytomegalovirus exposure and HLA in healthy donors. This CDR3 has 15 residues. V lost 0 bases and J lost 4; bases outside the gene matches: 6. Germline CDR1 SGHDT, CDR2 YYEEEE. PCR was performed using 60 Vbeta and 13 Jbeta primers. Assay: immunoSEQ multiplex PCR; the TCRdb copy retains only in-frame clones and omits some. The table lists roughly 120,000 clones, approximately 8.7% of them singletons, with 4.5% to 6% in the top ten. V and J are TRBV5-6 and TRBJ2-7; 8 nucleotides align to TRBD1. This clonotype originated in a man aged 35-49 years in good health and CMV-seronegative. The sample comprised PBMCs. The CDR3 region has the DNA TGTGCCAGCAGCTTGGTTCCAGGGGGCAGGTACGAGCAGTACTTC. Protein: CASSLVPGGRYEQYF.